One and the same sample provided the 5 T cell receptor beta chains below, sequenced in a study of tissue T cells after allogeneic stem cell transplantation. This table comes from immunoSEQ multiplex PCR, and its TCRdb copy is limited to in-frame clones, with some not included. In the table there are about 1,700 clones, approximately 68% of which are singletons. The specimen comprised tissue from the stomach, sampled at autopsy. Receptors were obtained from a female donor of 60 years or more with lung cancer.

V gene TRBV7-9 combines with J gene TRBJ1-6; 7 nucleotides align to TRBD1. Germline loops: CDR1 SEHNR, CDR2 FQNEAQ (reference sequence). Trimming removed 2 bases from V and 9 bases from J; junction bases left unmatched: 7. The CDR3 is 15 amino acids. The CDR3 region has the DNA TGTGCCAGCAGCTTACAGGGGGGAGATAGTTCACCCCTCCACTTT. Amino acids: CASSLQGGDSSPLHF. Using reference TRBV7-9 and TRBJ1-6 for the parts outside the CDR3, the full variable domain is DTGVSQNPRHKITKRGQNVTFRCDPISEHNRLYWYRQTLGQGPEFLTYFQNEAQLEKSRLLSDRFSAERPKGSFSTLEIQRTEQGDSAMYLCASSLQGGDSSPLHFGNGTRLTVT.

CDR3 sequence reads: CASSHSTSGSLEQYF. For the CDR3, the DNA is TGCGCCAGCAGCCATTCGACTAGCGGTTCCCTCGAGCAGTACTTC. This chain connects TRBV4-1 to TRBJ2-7; TRBD2 matches 9 bases. Germline loops: CDR1 MGHRA, CDR2 YSYEKL. This CDR3 has 15 amino acids. With V trimmed by 3 bases and J by 6 bases, 9 bases remained unmatched.

The V and J genes are TRBV30 and TRBJ2-5; tentative D call: TRBD1 (6 bases). The CDR3 covers 13 residues. With 0 bases removed from V and 5 bases from J, the gap between germline ends came to 10 bases. Germline CDR1 GTSNPN, CDR2 SVGIG (reference sequence). The CDR3 is CAWSVNRDETQYF. The CDR3 DNA reads TGTGCCTGGAGTGTAAACAGGGATGAGACCCAGTACTTC.

V is TRBV5-6 and J is TRBJ2-1; D could derive from TRBD1 or TRBD2 (5 bases each). The germline CDR1 and CDR2 sequences are SGHDT and YYEEEE. Trimming stripped 7 bases from V and 4 bases from J, with 15 bases between. This CDR3 region has 14 residues. The CDR3 DNA reads as TGTGCCAGCTTCCCGAGGGGTCAATACAATGAGCAGTTCTTC. Protein product: CASFPRGQYNEQFF.

The DNA for the CDR3 is TGTGCCAGCAGTCTCCTCGGACAGGTTGATGGCTACACCTTC. It is translated as CASSLLGQVDGYTF. The chain carries TRBV6-5 and TRBJ1-2, with 7 bases identical to TRBD1. The CDR3 is 14 residues long. V shed 5 bases and J 6 bases; nucleotides not matched to a gene: 9. From germline, CDR1 is MNHEY and CDR2 SVGAGI.